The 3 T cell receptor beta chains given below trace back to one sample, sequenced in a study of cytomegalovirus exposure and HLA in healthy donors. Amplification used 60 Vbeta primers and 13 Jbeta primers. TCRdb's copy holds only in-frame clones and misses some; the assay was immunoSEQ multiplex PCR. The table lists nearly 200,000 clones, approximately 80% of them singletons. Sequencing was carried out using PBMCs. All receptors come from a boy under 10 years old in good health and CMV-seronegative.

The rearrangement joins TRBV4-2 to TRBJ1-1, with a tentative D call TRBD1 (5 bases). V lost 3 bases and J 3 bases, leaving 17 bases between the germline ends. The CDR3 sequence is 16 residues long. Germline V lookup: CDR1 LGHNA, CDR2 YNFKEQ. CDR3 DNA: TGTGCCAGCAGCCATAAGTCCCGGCTACAGGACACTGAAGCTTTCTTT. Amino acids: CASSHKSRLQDTEAFF.

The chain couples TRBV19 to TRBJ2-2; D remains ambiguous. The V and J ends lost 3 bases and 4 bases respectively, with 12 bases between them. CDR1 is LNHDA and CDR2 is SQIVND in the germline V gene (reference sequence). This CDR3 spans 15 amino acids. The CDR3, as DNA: TGTGCCAGTAGTATTGGGCAGTCCGTCACCGGGGAGCTGTTTTTT. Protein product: CASSIGQSVTGELFF.

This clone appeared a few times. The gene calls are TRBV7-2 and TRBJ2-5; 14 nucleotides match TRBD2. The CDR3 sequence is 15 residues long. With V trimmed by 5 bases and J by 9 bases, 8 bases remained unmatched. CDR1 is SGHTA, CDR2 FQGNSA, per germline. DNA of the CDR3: TGTGCCAGCAGCGTAGGACTAGCGGGGGGATCGGCCCAGTACTTC. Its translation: CASSVGLAGGSAQYF.